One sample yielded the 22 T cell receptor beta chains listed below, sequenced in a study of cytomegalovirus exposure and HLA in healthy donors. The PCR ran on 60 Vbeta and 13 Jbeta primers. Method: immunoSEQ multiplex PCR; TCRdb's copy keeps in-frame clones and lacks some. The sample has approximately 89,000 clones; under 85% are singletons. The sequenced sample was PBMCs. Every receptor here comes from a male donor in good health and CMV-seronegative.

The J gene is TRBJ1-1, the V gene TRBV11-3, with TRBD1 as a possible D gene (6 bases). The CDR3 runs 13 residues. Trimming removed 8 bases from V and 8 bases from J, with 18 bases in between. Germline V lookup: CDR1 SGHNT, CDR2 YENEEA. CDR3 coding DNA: TGTGCCAGCTCAATAGGGGGTGAGGGAGAAGCTTTCTTT. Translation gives CASSIGGEGEAFF.

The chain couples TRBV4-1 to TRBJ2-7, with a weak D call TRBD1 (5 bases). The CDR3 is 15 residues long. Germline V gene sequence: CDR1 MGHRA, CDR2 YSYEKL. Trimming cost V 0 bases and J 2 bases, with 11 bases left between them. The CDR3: CASSQERTIPYEQYF. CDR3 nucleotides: TGCGCCAGCAGCCAAGAACGGACAATCCCCTACGAGCAGTACTTC.

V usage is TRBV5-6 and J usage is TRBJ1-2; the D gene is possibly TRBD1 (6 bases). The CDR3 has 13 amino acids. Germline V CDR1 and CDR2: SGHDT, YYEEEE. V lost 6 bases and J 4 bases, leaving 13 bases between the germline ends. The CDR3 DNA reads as TGTGCCAGCACCGGGCAGGGGCTCTATGGCTACACCTTC. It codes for CASTGQGLYGYTF.

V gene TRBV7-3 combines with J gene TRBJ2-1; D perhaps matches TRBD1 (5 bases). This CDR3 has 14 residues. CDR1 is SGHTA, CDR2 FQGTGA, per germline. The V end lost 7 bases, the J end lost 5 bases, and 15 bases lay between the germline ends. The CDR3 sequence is CASKLTGQNNEQFF. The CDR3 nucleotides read TGTGCCAGCAAGCTTACAGGTCAGAACAATGAGCAGTTCTTC. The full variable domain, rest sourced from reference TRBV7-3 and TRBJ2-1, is GAGVSQTPSNKVTEKGKYVELRCDPISGHTALYWYRQSLGQGPEFLIYFQGTGAADDSGLPNDRFFAVRPEGSVSTLKIQRTERGDSAVYLCASKLTGQNNEQFFGPGTRLTVL.

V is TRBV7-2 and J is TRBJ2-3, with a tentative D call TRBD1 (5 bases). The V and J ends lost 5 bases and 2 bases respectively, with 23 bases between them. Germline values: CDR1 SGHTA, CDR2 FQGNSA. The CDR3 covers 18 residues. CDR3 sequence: CASSQTIRGAGITDTQYF. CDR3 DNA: TGTGCCAGCAGCCAAACTATCCGTGGGGCAGGGATCACAGATACGCAGTATTTT.

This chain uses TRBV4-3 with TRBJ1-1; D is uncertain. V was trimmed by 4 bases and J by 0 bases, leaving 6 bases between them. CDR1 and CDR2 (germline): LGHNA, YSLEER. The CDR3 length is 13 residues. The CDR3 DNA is TGCGCCAGCAGCCGAGGGCTGAACACTGAAGCTTTCTTT. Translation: CASSRGLNTEAFF.

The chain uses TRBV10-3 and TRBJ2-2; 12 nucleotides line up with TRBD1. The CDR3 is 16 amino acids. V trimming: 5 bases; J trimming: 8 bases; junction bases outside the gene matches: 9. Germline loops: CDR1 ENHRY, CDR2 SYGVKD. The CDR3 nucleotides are TGTGCCATCAGTCAACCGGGACAGGGGGCGCTGGGGGAGCTGTTTTTT. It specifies CAISQPGQGALGELFF.

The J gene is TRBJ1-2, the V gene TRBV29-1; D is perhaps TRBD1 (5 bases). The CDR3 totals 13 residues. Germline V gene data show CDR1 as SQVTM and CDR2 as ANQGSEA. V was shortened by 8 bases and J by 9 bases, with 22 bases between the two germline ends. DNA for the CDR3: TGCAGCACCACGGGGGGGGAAGGTTTATGCTACACCTTC. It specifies CSTTGGEGLCYTF.

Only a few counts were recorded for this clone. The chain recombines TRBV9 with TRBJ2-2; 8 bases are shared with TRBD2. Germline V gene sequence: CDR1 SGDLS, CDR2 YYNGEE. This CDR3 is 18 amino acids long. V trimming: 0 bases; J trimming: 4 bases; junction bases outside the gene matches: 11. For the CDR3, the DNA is TGTGCCAGCAGCGTAGTGGGGGGAGCGGGAGTCAGCACCGGGGAGCTGTTTTTT. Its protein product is CASSVVGGAGVSTGELFF.

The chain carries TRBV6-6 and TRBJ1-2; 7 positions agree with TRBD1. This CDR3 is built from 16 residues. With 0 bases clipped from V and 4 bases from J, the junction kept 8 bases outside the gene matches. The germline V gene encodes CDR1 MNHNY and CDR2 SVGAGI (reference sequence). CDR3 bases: TGTGCCAGCAGTTACTCCAGACAGGGCCAGGGCTATGGCTACACCTTC. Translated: CASSYSRQGQGYGYTF.

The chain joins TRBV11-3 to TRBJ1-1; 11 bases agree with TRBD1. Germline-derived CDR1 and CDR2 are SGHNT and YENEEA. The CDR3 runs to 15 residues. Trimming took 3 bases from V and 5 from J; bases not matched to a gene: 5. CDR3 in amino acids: CASSFGQGARTEAFF. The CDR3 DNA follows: TGTGCCAGCAGCTTCGGACAGGGGGCGCGGACTGAAGCTTTCTTT.

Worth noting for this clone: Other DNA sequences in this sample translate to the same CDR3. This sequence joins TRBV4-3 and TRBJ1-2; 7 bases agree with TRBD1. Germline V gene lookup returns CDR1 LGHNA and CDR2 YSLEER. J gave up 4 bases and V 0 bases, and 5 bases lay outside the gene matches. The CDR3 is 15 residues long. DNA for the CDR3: TGCGCCAGCAGCCAAGAGGAGGGGGCGGGCTATGGCTACACCTTC. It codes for CASSQEEGAGYGYTF.

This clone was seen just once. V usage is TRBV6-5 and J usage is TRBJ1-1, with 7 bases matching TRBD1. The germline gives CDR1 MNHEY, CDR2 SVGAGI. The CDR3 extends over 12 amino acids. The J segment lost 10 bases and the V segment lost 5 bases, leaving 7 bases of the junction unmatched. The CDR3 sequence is CASSLTRDRAFF. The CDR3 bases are TGTGCCAGCAGTCTTACCCGGGACAGAGCTTTCTTT.

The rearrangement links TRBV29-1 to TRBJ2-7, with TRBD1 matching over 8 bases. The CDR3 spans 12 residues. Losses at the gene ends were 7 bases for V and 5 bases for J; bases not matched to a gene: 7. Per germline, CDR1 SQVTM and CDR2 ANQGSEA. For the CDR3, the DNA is TGCAGCGGCCAAACAGGGGGGAACGAGCAGTACTTC. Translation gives CSGQTGGNEQYF.

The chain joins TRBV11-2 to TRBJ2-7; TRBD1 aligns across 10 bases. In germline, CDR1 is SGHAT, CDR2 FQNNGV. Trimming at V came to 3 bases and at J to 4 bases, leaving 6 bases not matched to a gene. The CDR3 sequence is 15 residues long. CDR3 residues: CASSFRWTGGYEQYF. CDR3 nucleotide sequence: TGTGCCAGCAGCTTCAGATGGACAGGGGGTTACGAGCAGTACTTC.

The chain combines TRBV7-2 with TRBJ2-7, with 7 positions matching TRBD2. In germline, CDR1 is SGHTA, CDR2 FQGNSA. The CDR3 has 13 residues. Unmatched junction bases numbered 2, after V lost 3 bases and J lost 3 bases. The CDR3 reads CASSFGEGYEQYF. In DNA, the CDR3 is TGTGCCAGCAGCTTCGGGGAGGGCTACGAGCAGTACTTC.

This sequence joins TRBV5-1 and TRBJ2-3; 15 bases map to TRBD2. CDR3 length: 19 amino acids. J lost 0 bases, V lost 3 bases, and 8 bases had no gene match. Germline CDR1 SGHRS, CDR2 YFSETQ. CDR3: CASSSGLAGGYTSTDTQYF. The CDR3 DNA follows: TGCGCCAGCAGCTCTGGACTAGCGGGGGGGTACACTAGCACAGATACGCAGTATTTT.

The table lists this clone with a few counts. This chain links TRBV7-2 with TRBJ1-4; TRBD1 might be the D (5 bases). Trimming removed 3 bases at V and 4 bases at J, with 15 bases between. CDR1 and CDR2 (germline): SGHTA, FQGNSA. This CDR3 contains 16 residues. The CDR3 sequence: CASSFSKGHGNEKLFF. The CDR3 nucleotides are TGTGCCAGCAGCTTCTCGAAGGGGCATGGTAATGAAAAACTGTTTTTT. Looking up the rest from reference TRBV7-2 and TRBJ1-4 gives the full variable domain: GAGVSQSPSNKVTEKGKDVELRCDPISGHTALYWYRQSLGQGLEFLIYFQGNSAPDKSGLPSDRFSAERTGGSVSTLTIQRTQQEDSAVYLCASSFSKGHGNEKLFFGSGTQLSVL.

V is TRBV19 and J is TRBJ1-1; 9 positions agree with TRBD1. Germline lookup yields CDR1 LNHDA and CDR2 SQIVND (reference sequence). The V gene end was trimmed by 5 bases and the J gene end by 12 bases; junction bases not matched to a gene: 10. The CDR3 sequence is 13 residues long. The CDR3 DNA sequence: TGTGCCAGTAGTCTGATGGACAGGGGCGAAACTTTCTTT. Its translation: CASSLMDRGETFF.

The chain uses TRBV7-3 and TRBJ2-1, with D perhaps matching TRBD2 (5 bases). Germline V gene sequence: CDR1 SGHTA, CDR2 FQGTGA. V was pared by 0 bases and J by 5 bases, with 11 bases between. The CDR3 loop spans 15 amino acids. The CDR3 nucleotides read TGTGCCAGCAGCTTAACGTGGAGGACCGACAATGAGCAGTTCTTC. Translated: CASSLTWRTDNEQFF.

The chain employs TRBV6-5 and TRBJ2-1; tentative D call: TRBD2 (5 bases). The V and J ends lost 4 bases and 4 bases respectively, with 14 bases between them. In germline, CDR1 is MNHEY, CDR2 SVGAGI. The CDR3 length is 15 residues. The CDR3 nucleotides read TGTGCCAGCAGTTCCCGGGCCCCGGGATACAATGAGCAGTTCTTC. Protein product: CASSSRAPGYNEQFF.

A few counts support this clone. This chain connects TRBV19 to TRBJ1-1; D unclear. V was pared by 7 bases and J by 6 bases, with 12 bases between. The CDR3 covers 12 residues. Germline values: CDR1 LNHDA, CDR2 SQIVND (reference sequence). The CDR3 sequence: CASTPRSAEAFF. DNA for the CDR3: TGTGCCAGTACCCCGAGGAGTGCTGAAGCTTTCTTT.